This entry features one T cell receptor (beta chain) sequence. Its specific antigen is unknown. No base quality values were provided; no much bigger clone lies one nucleotide off. The collaborating institutions used their own protocols to collect whole blood in K2EDTA tubes. For TCRbeta analysis, collaborator samples were shipped as frozen whole blood, as isolated PBMCs, or as DNA extracted from either sample type. These data are taken from a study of blood T cell repertoires in COVID-19 (dated by TCRdb to the early 2020s). Notes on the research overall: Collaborator samples came from the United States, Italy and Spain and covered acute and convalescent phases of COVID-19. The prospective study material was composed of cDNA or gDNA derived from T cells, B-cell-depleted T cells, or PBMCs. The dataset comprised deeply sampled blood TCRbeta repertoires from subjects exposed to, actively infected with, or recovered from COVID-19. A freely available public database, intended as a resource for researchers studying the immune response to SARS-CoV-2, is where the repertoires were released. Samples were obtained from the ongoing ImmuneRACE study (first 160 participants) and from 1,254 subjects provided by 6 global collaborators. Nearly every sample came with metadata listing a de-identified subject ID, COVID-19 status, age in years and sex. HLA class I and class II types, where available, came from metadata supplied by the sample provider rather than from assay-based typing. Overall results and qualifications from the work: The amount of clinical and demographic metadata varied by source and participant and was provided uncurated.

TCRbeta CDR3 regions were amplified from genomic DNA using the immunoSEQ Assay, a bias-controlled multiplex PCR. On the authors' methods: The number of nucleated cells in each sample was estimated from the amplification of reference gene primers within the assay. To quantify the absolute abundance of each unique TCRbeta CDR3 rearrangement, sequence reads were collapsed and filtered. For each sample, productive Simpson clonality was calculated by taking the square root of Simpson's diversity index across productive rearrangements. In TCRdb, the immuneACCESS table is reduced to in-frame sequences with V and J assigned. These tables do not hold every clone; where another copy was compared, an unresolved V gene accounts for under half, and the others remain unexplained. V and J calls and clone size are given by that table; D and trimming were obtained from the DNA. The sample table shows over 40,000 clones, and approximately 86% are seen once. The ten largest account for around 3.2% of the sample.

The sample was peripheral blood. The TCR sequence derives from an elderly woman with acute or convalescent COVID-19.

The DNA sequence is as follows: TGTGCCATCAGCCCCCGGGACACGTCTGGCTATGGCTACACCTTC. Translated, it reads CAISPRDTSGYGYTF. The sequence joins TRBV10-3 to TRBJ1-2; the D region possibly corresponds to TRBD1 (6 bases align). V and J lose 6 bases and 4 bases, and a span of 18 bases separates them. Based on the germline V gene, the CDR1 and CDR2 sequences are ENHRY and SYGVKD. There are 15 amino acids in the CDR3, from cysteine to phenylalanine inclusive. The CDR3 DNA has 45 bases and is translated from base 1.